The 14 T cell receptor beta chains below come from one sample, sequenced in a study of T-cell reconstitution after alpha-beta-depleted transplantation in children. Molecular barcoding with unique molecular identifiers was used for the TCRbeta library. TCRdb called the PCR reads again in MiXCR, with one record for every CDR3 protein. The sample carries a few hundred thousand distinct CDR3 sequences, under 15% recorded once. The sample in question was PBMCs from the stem cell graft donor, obtained from the stem cell graft. The receptors were sampled from a human donor who donated a stem cell graft to a child with combined immunodeficiency.

The chain combines TRBV11-3 with TRBJ2-1, with 8 bases lining up with TRBD2. CDR1 is SGHNT and CDR2 is YENEEA in the germline V gene. J gave up 2 bases and V 5 bases, and 8 bases lay outside the gene matches. The CDR3 has 16 residues. CDR3 nucleotides: TGTGCCAGCAGCAGACCCGGGACTAGTGCCTACAATGAGCAGTTCTTC. Protein sequence: CASSRPGTSAYNEQFF. Complete variable domain (other parts from reference TRBV11-3 and TRBJ2-1): EAGVVQSPRYKIIEKKQPVAFWCNPISGHNTLYWYLQNLGQGPELLIRYENEEAVDDSQLPKDRFSAERLKGVDSTLKIQPAELGDSAVYLCASSRPGTSAYNEQFFGPGTRLTVL.

The sample holds many counts of this clonotype. The gene calls are TRBV5-1 and TRBJ2-1, with unresolved D. V was trimmed by 0 bases and J by 8 bases, leaving 12 bases between them. Germline V gene data show CDR1 as SGHRS and CDR2 as YFSETQ. CDR3 size: 14 residues. CDR3 loop: CASSLGLVSDEQFF. The CDR3 nucleotides are TGCGCCAGCAGCTTGGGCCTAGTGTCAGATGAGCAGTTCTTC.

This clonotype showed up just a few times. The V and J genes are TRBV5-6 and TRBJ1-5; possibly TRBD1 for D (5 bases). Deletions cut 0 bases from V and 4 bases from J, with 14 bases between. CDR3 size: 16 residues. Germline V CDR1 and CDR2: SGHDT, YYEEEE. For the CDR3, the DNA is TGTGCCAGCAGCTTGGCCGAGCAGGGCATAAATCAGCCCCAGCATTTT. This translates into CASSLAEQGINQPQHF.

This clonotype was counted many times. The chain joins TRBV12-3 or TRBV12-4 to TRBJ2-1, with a possible D match to TRBD1 (6 bases). Trimming removed 2 bases at V and 4 bases at J, with 9 bases between. The length of the CDR3 is 14 residues. The DNA of the CDR3 is TGTGCCAGCAGTTTAACAGGGCCATACAATGAGCAGTTCTTC. This gives the protein CASSLTGPYNEQFF.

This clonotype was recorded many times. This chain uses TRBV29-1 with TRBJ1-6; possible D gene TRBD1, 5 bases. The germline V gene encodes CDR1 SQVTM and CDR2 ANQGSEA. The CDR3 runs to 15 residues. V lost 4 bases and J lost 5, with 15 bases in between. The CDR3 protein is CSVAAEARDNSPLHF. In DNA, the CDR3 is TGCAGCGTTGCCGCGGAGGCCAGGGATAATTCACCCCTCCACTTT.

As concerns this clonotype: A much larger clone sits a single nucleotide away, making a read error possible. The CDR3 protein is CASSLPGIYGYTF. In DNA form, the CDR3 reads TGTGCCAGCAGTTTACCAGGGATCTATGGCTACACCTTC. The chain couples TRBV12-3 or TRBV12-4 to TRBJ1-2; D might be TRBD1 (5 bases). The CDR3 contains 13 residues. The ends were cut back, 2 bases at V and 4 bases at J, with 8 bases in the middle.

This rearrangement joins TRBV11-2 to TRBJ2-1; a possible D gene is TRBD1 (6 bases). The CDR3 loop spans 13 amino acids. The germline gives CDR1 SGHAT, CDR2 FQNNGV. Trimming cost V 4 bases and J 8 bases, with 12 bases left between them. Written as DNA, the CDR3 is TGTGCCAGCAGCTGGACAGACCCTCATGAGCAGTTCTTC. Translation gives CASSWTDPHEQFF.

The chain combines TRBV29-1 with TRBJ2-2, with 9 bases matching TRBD1. The CDR3 consists of 17 residues. V lost 1 base and J lost 6; bases outside the gene matches: 12. Germline V gene data show CDR1 as SQVTM and CDR2 as ANQGSEA. The CDR3: CSVEAQVGTGNAGELFF. CDR3 DNA sequence: TGCAGCGTTGAAGCCCAGGTGGGGACAGGGAATGCCGGGGAGCTGTTTTTT.

The chain recombines TRBV6-2 or TRBV6-3 with TRBJ1-1; 8 bases align to TRBD1. Germline CDR1 MNHEY, CDR2 SVGEGT. The CDR3 contains 15 residues. Losses at the gene ends were 6 bases for V and 4 bases for J; bases not matched to a gene: 10. Written as DNA, the CDR3 is TGTGCCAGCAGCTCGCGAGGACAGGGAGCCACTGAAGCTTTCTTT. Amino acids: CASSSRGQGATEAFF.

The V gene is TRBV7-9, the J gene TRBJ1-4; 8 nucleotides align to TRBD1. CDR1 and CDR2 from the germline V gene are SEHNR and FQNEAQ (reference sequence). The CDR3 spans 15 residues. The junction had 6 bases not matched to a gene; V was cut back by 5 bases and J by 4 bases. The CDR3: CASSRSGGGNEKLFF. CDR3 in DNA: TGTGCCAGCAGCAGATCAGGGGGCGGTAATGAAAAACTGTTTTTT.

The chain uses TRBV7-3 and TRBJ2-1; D may be TRBD2 (6 bases). Looked up from germline, CDR1 is SGHTA and CDR2 is FQGTGA. Deletions cut 5 bases from V and 2 bases from J, with 13 bases between. The CDR3 spans 15 residues. CDR3 region: CASSPIRTTYNEQFF. In DNA, the CDR3 is TGTGCCAGCAGCCCGATTAGGACTACCTACAATGAGCAGTTCTTC.

This clonotype came up a few times. V and J are TRBV29-1 and TRBJ2-7, with a possible D match to TRBD2 (6 bases). This CDR3 is 12 amino acids long. V was pared by 6 bases and J by 1 base, with 10 bases between. Germline lookup yields CDR1 SQVTM and CDR2 ANQGSEA. The CDR3 sequence: CSVAGTSYEQYF. CDR3 nucleotide sequence: TGCAGCGTCGCTGGGACTTCCTACGAGCAGTACTTC.

This sequence joins TRBV7-2 and TRBJ2-1, with 7 bases matching TRBD1. V was clipped by 0 bases and J by 8 bases; unmatched bases: 7. The germline gives CDR1 SGHTA, CDR2 FQGNSA. The CDR3 covers 15 residues. The CDR3: CASSLAGGGSYEQFF. The CDR3 DNA sequence: TGTGCCAGCAGCTTAGCAGGGGGCGGATCGTATGAGCAGTTCTTC.

This clonotype appeared a few times. This chain uses TRBV19 with TRBJ1-1, with TRBD1 matching 7 bases. J lost 6 bases, V lost 9 bases, and 10 bases had no gene match. The germline V gene has CDR1 LNHDA and CDR2 SQIVND (reference sequence). This CDR3 spans 13 amino acids. CDR3 region: CASQGEGGPEAFF. The CDR3, as DNA: TGTGCCAGCCAGGGGGAAGGAGGGCCTGAAGCTTTCTTT.